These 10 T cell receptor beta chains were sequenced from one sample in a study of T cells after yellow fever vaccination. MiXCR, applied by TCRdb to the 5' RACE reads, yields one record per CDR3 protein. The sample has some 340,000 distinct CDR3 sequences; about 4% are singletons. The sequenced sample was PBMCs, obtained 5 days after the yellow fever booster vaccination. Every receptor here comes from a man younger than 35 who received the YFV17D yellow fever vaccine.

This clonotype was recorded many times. DNA of the CDR3: TGTGCCAGCAGCGTCCAACAGGGTATCATCTCTGGGGCCAACGTCCTGACTTTC. Protein sequence: CASSVQQGIISGANVLTF. This chain links TRBV5-5 with TRBJ2-6; a weak D match, TRBD1 (6 bases). The germline gives CDR1 SGHKS, CDR2 YYEKEE (reference sequence). The CDR3 is 18 residues long. The ends were cut back, 4 bases at V and 0 bases at J, with 17 bases in the middle.

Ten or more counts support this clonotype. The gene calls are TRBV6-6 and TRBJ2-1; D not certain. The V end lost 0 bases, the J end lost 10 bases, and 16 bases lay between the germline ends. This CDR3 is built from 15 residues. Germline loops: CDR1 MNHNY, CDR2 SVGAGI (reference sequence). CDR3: CASSYSTATYVEQFF. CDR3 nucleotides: TGTGCCAGCAGTTACTCGACGGCGACCTACGTAGAGCAGTTCTTC.

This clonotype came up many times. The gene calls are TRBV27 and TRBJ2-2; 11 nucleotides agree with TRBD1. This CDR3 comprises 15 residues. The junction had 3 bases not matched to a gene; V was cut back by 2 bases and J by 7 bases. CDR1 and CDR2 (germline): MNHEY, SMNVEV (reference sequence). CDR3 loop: CASSLGQGAYGELFF. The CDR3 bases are TGTGCCAGCAGTTTAGGACAGGGGGCGTACGGGGAGCTGTTTTTT.

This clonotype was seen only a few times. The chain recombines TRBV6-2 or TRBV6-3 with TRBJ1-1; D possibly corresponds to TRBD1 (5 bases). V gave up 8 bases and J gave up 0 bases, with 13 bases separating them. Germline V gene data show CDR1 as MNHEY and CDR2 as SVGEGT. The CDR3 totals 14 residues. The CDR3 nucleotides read TGTGCCAGCTGGGAGGGAGGGGTGAACACTGAAGCTTTCTTT. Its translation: CASWEGGVNTEAFF.

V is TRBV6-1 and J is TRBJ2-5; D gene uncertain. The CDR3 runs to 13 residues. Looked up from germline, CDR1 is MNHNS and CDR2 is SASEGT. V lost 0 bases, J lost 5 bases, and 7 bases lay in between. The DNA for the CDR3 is TGTGCCAGCAGTGAAGCGCTTCATGAGACCCAGTACTTC. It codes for CASSEALHETQYF.

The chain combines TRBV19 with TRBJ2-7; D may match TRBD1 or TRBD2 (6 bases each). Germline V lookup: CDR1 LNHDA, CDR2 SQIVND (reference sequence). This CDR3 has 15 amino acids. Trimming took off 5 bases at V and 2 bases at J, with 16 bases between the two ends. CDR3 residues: CASSPFTGAPYEQYF. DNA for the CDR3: TGTGCCAGTAGTCCCTTTACGGGGGCCCCCTACGAGCAGTACTTC.

This CDR3 is CASSLGLRQGALGNEQFF. CDR3 DNA: TGTGCCAGCAGTTTAGGCCTCCGACAGGGGGCATTGGGCAATGAGCAGTTCTTC. This sequence joins TRBV27 and TRBJ2-1, with 10 bases matching TRBD1. Germline CDR1 reads MNHEY; CDR2 reads SMNVEV (reference sequence). V lost 2 bases, J lost 6 bases, and 13 bases stayed unmatched. The CDR3 covers 18 residues.

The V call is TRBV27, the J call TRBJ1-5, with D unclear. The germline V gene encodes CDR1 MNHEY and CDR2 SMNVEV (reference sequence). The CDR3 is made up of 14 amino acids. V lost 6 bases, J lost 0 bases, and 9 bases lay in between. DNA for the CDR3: TGTGCCAGCAGCCCTAGCGGTAGCAATCAGCCCCAGCATTTT. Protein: CASSPSGSNQPQHF.

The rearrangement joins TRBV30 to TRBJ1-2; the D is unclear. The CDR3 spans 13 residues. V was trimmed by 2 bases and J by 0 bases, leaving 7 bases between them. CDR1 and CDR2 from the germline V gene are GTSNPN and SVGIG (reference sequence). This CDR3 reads CAWSTQTNYGYTF. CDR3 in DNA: TGTGCCTGGAGTACCCAAACTAACTATGGCTACACCTTC.

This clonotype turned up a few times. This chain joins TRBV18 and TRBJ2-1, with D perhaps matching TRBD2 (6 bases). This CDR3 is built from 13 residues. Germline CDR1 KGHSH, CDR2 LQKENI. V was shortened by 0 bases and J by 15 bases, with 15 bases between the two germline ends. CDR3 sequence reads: CASSPPSRGTWFF. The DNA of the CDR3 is TGTGCCAGCTCACCACCTTCCCGAGGGACTTGGTTCTTC.